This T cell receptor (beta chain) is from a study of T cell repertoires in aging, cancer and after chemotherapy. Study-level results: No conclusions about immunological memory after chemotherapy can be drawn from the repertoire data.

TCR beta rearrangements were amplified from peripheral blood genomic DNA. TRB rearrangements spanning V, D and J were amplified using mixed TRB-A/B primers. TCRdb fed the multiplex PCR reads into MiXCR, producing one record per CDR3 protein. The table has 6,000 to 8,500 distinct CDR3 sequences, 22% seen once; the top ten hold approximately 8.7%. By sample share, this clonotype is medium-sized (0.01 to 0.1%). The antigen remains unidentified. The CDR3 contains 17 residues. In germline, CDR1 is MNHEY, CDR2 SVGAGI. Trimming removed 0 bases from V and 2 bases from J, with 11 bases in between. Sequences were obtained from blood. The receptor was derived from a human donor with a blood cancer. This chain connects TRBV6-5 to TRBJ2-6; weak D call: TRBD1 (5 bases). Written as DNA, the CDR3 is TGTGCCAGCAGTTACTCAGGGGTTTGGGCTGGGGCCAACGTCCTGACTTTC. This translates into CASSYSGVWAGANVLTF.